Listed below are T cell receptor beta chains from one sample, sequenced in a study of blood T cell repertoires in COVID-19. Repertoires were generated with immunoSEQ multiplex PCR, while TCRdb's copy carries only in-frame clones and drops some. The profile shows approximately 220,000 clones, 86% of them singletons. Specimen: PBMCs or T cells enriched from blood (not recorded which). These receptors all come from a woman aged 40 to 49 with acute COVID-19. Each CDR3 is given with its conserved first and last residue. The D gene is left open where the match is weak. Not every row has a clone size; where given, it reads once, few, many or a size class.

-,TRBJ2-5,-,TRBV3-1/TRBV3-2,CASSQDSLASQETQYF,TGTGCCAGCAGCCAAGATTCGCTAGCGAGTCAAGAGACCCAGTACTTC
-,TRBJ1-2,-,TRBV5-1,CASSLLSPGVDGYTF,TGCGCCAGCAGCTTGCTTTCCCCAGGGGTAGATGGCTACACCTTC
TRBD1,TRBJ1-6,-,TRBV3-1/TRBV3-2,CASSLRDRKNSPLHF,TGTGCCAGCAGCCTACGGGACAGGAAAAATTCACCCCTCCACTTT
TRBD2,TRBJ2-2,-,TRBV19,CASSKRGVGTGELFF,TGTGCCAGTAGCAAGCGGGGGGTAGGGACCGGGGAGCTGTTTTTT
TRBD1,TRBJ1-3,-,TRBV3-1/TRBV3-2,CASSPDRGTTIYF,TGTGCCAGCAGCCCGGACAGGGGAACCACCATATATTTT
TRBD1,TRBJ1-2,-,TRBV2,CASLGKTGKDHGYTF,TGTGCCAGCCTGGGGAAGACAGGGAAGGACCATGGCTACACCTTC
TRBD1,TRBJ1-2,-,TRBV14,CASNPPGQGNYGYTF,TGTGCCAGCAACCCACCGGGACAGGGCAATTATGGCTACACCTTC
TRBD1,TRBJ1-1,-,TRBV19,CASRGQGGTEAFF,TGTGCCAGTAGAGGACAGGGGGGAACTGAAGCTTTCTTT
TRBD1,TRBJ2-7,-,TRBV5-1,CASSYSGTGTLNEQYF,TGCGCCAGCAGCTACTCCGGGACAGGGACCCTGAACGAGCAGTACTTC
TRBD1,TRBJ1-2,-,TRBV7-9,CASSRATGVRYTF,TGTGCCAGCAGCCGAGCGACAGGGGTTCGCTACACCTTC
TRBD1,TRBJ1-1,-,TRBV7-2,CASSYGDRGLREAFF,TGTGCCAGCAGCTATGGGGACAGGGGGCTGAGGGAAGCTTTCTTT
TRBD2,TRBJ2-1,-,TRBV5-1,CASSFGTSGGSEQFF,TGCGCCAGCAGCTTTGGGACTAGCGGGGGGAGTGAGCAGTTCTTC
TRBD2,TRBJ2-1,-,TRBV24-1,CATSERTSGGNEQFF,TGTGCCACCAGTGAACGGACTAGCGGGGGGAATGAGCAGTTCTTC
-,TRBJ2-3,-,TRBV24-1,CATSDPFSSTDTQYF,TGTGCCACCAGTGACCCTTTCTCTAGCACAGATACGCAGTATTTT
TRBD1,TRBJ2-2,-,TRBV7-3,CASSPSTGSSTGELFF,TGTGCCAGCAGCCCCTCGACAGGGTCTAGCACCGGGGAGCTGTTTTTT
TRBD1,TRBJ1-2,-,TRBV27,CASSLTGGGGYGYTF,TGTGCCAGCAGTTTAACAGGGGGCGGAGGGTATGGCTACACCTTC
TRBD1,TRBJ1-2,-,TRBV5-1,CASSFSTGTDLFSYTF,TGCGCCAGCAGCTTTTCGACCGGGACAGATCTTTTTAGCTACACCTTC
-,TRBJ1-1,-,TRBV18,CASSPSQGMNTEAFF,TGTGCCAGCTCACCATCCCAGGGCATGAACACTGAAGCTTTCTTT
-,TRBJ1-2,-,TRBV23-1,CASSPHRGGYTF,TGCGCCAGCAGTCCCCACCGAGGAGGCTACACCTTC
TRBD1,TRBJ1-2,-,TRBV9,CASSSADRVGYTF,TGTGCCAGCAGCTCGGCGGACAGGGTCGGCTACACCTTC
TRBD1,TRBJ1-4,once,TRBV29-1,CSVLGQATNEKLFF,TGCAGCGTTTTAGGACAGGCAACTAATGAAAAACTGTTTTTT
-,TRBJ1-4,-,TRBV5-5,CASSLAQGFEKLFF,TGTGCCAGCAGCTTGGCTCAGGGTTTCGAAAAACTGTTTTTT
-,TRBJ1-2,-,TRBV7-2,CASSLGSGYSNYGYTF,TGTGCCAGCAGCTTAGGGTCCGGGTATTCTAACTATGGCTACACCTTC
-,TRBJ1-3,-,TRBV30,CASKPSGNTIYF,TGTGCCTCCAAGCCGAGCGGAAACACCATATATTTT
-,TRBJ1-5,once,TRBV5-6,CASSFRVGQPQHF,TGTGCCAGCAGCTTCAGGGTAGGACAGCCCCAGCATTTT
TRBD1,TRBJ2-1,-,TRBV24-1,CATSDRDSPYNEQFF,TGTGCCACCAGTGACCGGGACAGTCCCTACAATGAGCAGTTCTTC
-,TRBJ2-1,-,TRBV14,CASSQGLLGNEQFF,TGTGCCAGCAGCCAAGGACTCCTCGGGAATGAGCAGTTCTTC
-,TRBJ1-1,few,TRBV7-9,CASSFPPARVVTEAFF,TGTGCCAGCAGCTTCCCCCCAGCACGGGTTGTCACTGAAGCTTTCTTT
-,TRBJ2-2,-,TRBV7-9,CASSLGEGELFF,TGTGCCAGCAGCTTAGGAGAAGGGGAGCTGTTTTTT
TRBD1,TRBJ1-1,few,TRBV5-5,CASSLQGQIMNTEAFF,TGTGCCAGCAGCTTGCAGGGACAGATTATGAACACTGAAGCTTTCTTT
-,TRBJ1-3,-,TRBV5-5,CASSWGDVLSGNTIYF,TGTGCCAGCAGCTGGGGGGACGTTCTCTCTGGAAACACCATATATTTT
-,TRBJ2-1,-,TRBV6-5,CASSSRGDEQFF,TGTGCCAGCAGTTCCCGCGGGGATGAGCAGTTCTTC
TRBD1,TRBJ1-4,-,TRBV5-1,CASSLGGANRGPSEKLFF,TGCGCCAGCAGCCTCGGGGGTGCGAACAGGGGGCCTAGTGAAAAACTGTTTTTT
TRBD1,TRBJ2-7,-,TRBV5-8,CASSSDRGWYEQYF,TGTGCCAGCAGTTCGGACAGGGGATGGTACGAGCAGTACTTC
-,TRBJ1-1,-,TRBV10-3,CATGNDKEAFF,TGTGCCACCGGAAACGACAAGGAAGCTTTCTTT
-,TRBJ1-2,-,TRBV19,CASSIARTTYGYTF,TGTGCCAGTAGTATAGCCCGGACAACCTATGGCTACACCTTC
TRBD2,TRBJ2-1,-,TRBV15,CATSRDWGSGGAYNEQFF,TGTGCCACCAGCAGAGATTGGGGTAGCGGGGGGGCCTACAATGAGCAGTTCTTC
-,TRBJ1-1,once,TRBV6-5,CASSYGNRRSTEAFF,TGTGCCAGCAGTTACGGGAACAGGCGTAGCACTGAAGCTTTCTTT
TRBD1,TRBJ1-1,-,TRBV18,CASSPPGTGGLEAFF,TGTGCCAGCTCTCCTCCCGGGACAGGCGGCCTTGAAGCTTTCTTT
TRBD1,TRBJ1-1,-,TRBV9,CASSVSDRVTEAFF,TGTGCCAGCAGCGTCTCGGACAGGGTAACTGAAGCTTTCTTT
TRBD1,TRBJ1-5,-,TRBV7-8,CASSYGQGNSNQPQHF,TGTGCCAGCAGCTATGGACAGGGGAATAGCAATCAGCCCCAGCATTTT
-,TRBJ1-2,-,TRBV7-9,CASSLGQKYGYTF,TGTGCCAGCAGCTTAGGACAGAAATATGGCTACACCTTC
-,TRBJ1-2,-,TRBV27,CASSRQSNYGYTF,TGTGCCAGCAGTCGACAGTCTAACTATGGCTACACCTTC
TRBD1,TRBJ1-1,-,TRBV5-5,CASSLNYQGAAAFF,TGTGCCAGCAGCTTGAATTATCAGGGGGCGGCCGCTTTCTTT
-,TRBJ1-6,-,TRBV7-2,CASSSPDSHNSPLHF,TGTGCCAGCAGCTCCCCGGACAGTCATAATTCACCCCTCCACTTT
TRBD1,TRBJ1-5,few,TRBV19,CASSPGQWTNQPQHF,TGTGCCAGTAGCCCGGGACAGTGGACAAATCAGCCCCAGCATTTT
-,TRBJ2-1,-,TRBV2,CASSEGGGNEQFF,TGTGCCAGCAGTGAAGGTGGCGGCAATGAGCAGTTCTTC
-,TRBJ1-6,-,TRBV6-1,CASSVEDSPLHF,TGTGCCAGCAGTGTTGAGGATTCACCCCTCCACTTT
-,TRBJ1-3,-,TRBV6-5,CASSYSTPGAGNTIYF,TGTGCCAGCAGTTACTCGACTCCAGGGGCTGGAAACACCATATATTTT
-,TRBJ2-2,-,TRBV27,CASSFPTGELFF,TGTGCCAGCAGTTTTCCTACCGGGGAGCTGTTTTTT
TRBD2,TRBJ2-3,-,TRBV5-1,CASSPGGAGGGFTDTQYF,TGCGCCAGCAGCCCCGGGGGAGCGGGGGGCGGATTCACAGATACGCAGTATTTT
TRBD1,TRBJ1-4,-,TRBV19,CASSMTGGLVRLFF,TGTGCCAGTAGCATGACAGGGGGTCTTGTGAGGCTGTTTTTT
-,TRBJ1-1,-,TRBV9,CASSVDSSTEAFF,TGTGCCAGCAGCGTGGACAGTAGCACTGAAGCTTTCTTT
TRBD1,TRBJ1-5,-,TRBV15,CATSSDQGARNQPQHF,TGTGCCACCAGCAGCGACCAGGGGGCGAGAAATCAGCCCCAGCATTTT
-,TRBJ2-3,-,TRBV4-3,CASSHTRADTQYF,TGCGCCAGCAGCCATACTAGGGCAGATACGCAGTATTTT
-,TRBJ1-2,-,TRBV6-1,CASSEAILGGYTF,TGTGCCAGCAGTGAAGCGATACTCGGTGGCTACACCTTC
-,TRBJ1-1,-,TRBV5-6,CASSVDDSSLEPEAFF,TGTGCCAGCAGCGTGGATGACAGTTCCCTGGAACCTGAAGCTTTCTTT
-,TRBJ1-6,-,TRBV2,CASSRTENNSPLHF,TGTGCCAGCAGTAGGACAGAAAATAATTCACCCCTCCACTTT